The 26 T cell receptor beta chains reported below all come from one sample, sequenced in a study of blood T cell repertoires in COVID-19. Clones were sequenced by immunoSEQ multiplex PCR, and TCRdb holds only the in-frame ones, with some missing. The table records under 300,000 clones, over 65% of them present only once. The sample taken for sequencing was peripheral blood. These receptors all stem from a woman of 80 years or more with acute or convalescent COVID-19.

Only a few counts were recorded for this clone. The chain is built from TRBV11-3 and TRBJ2-3; 9 bases map to TRBD2. Germline V CDR1 and CDR2: SGHNT, YENEEA. This CDR3 contains 16 residues. The junction had 6 bases not matched to a gene; V was cut back by 3 bases and J by 2 bases. The CDR3 loop is CASSFSSGASTDTQYF. DNA for the CDR3: TGTGCCAGCAGCTTCTCTAGCGGGGCTTCCACAGATACGCAGTATTTT.

V usage is TRBV6-2 or TRBV6-3 and J usage is TRBJ2-2, with 12 nucleotides matching TRBD2. Germline trimming cut 5 bases from V and 5 bases from J; bases unmatched to any gene: 6. Germline values: CDR1 MNHEY, CDR2 SVGEGT. This CDR3 is 16 amino acids long. The CDR3, as DNA: TGTGCCAGCAGTCCGACTAGCGGGGGAGGGACCGGGGAGCTGTTTTTT. It codes for CASSPTSGGGTGELFF.

The CDR3 region is CASSPRTDYNEQFF. The DNA for the CDR3 is TGCGCCAGCAGCCCCCGGACAGACTACAATGAGCAGTTCTTC. The gene calls are TRBV5-1 and TRBJ2-1; D might be TRBD1 (6 bases). In germline, CDR1 is SGHRS, CDR2 YFSETQ. The ends were cut back, 4 bases at V and 3 bases at J, with 11 bases in the middle. This CDR3 has 14 residues.

The V call is TRBV18, the J call TRBJ2-2, with 10 bases that match TRBD1. The CDR3 is 14 residues long. With 8 bases clipped from V and 6 bases from J, the junction kept 6 bases outside the gene matches. Looked up from germline, CDR1 is KGHSH and CDR2 is LQKENI. The DNA of the CDR3 is TGTGCCAGCGCGGGACAGGGGAGGTCCGGGGAGCTGTTTTTT. Translation: CASAGQGRSGELFF.

The chain carries TRBV10-3 and TRBJ1-1, with 8 nucleotides matching TRBD1. Per the germline V gene, CDR1 is ENHRY and CDR2 is SYGVKD. The CDR3 sequence is 14 residues long. V dropped 7 bases and J dropped 1; count of bases not matched to a gene: 5. The CDR3 here is CAIKRGQENTEAFF. DNA for the CDR3: TGTGCCATCAAGAGGGGACAGGAGAACACTGAAGCTTTCTTT.

The chain joins TRBV11-2 to TRBJ2-7; no clear D gene. The CDR3 totals 13 residues. Germline CDR1 SGHAT, CDR2 FQNNGV. The V end lost 2 bases, the J end lost 3 bases, and 8 bases lay between the germline ends. CDR3: CASSLLARYEQYF. DNA for the CDR3: TGTGCCAGCAGCTTATTAGCCCGCTACGAGCAGTACTTC.

This chain uses TRBV7-4 with TRBJ1-4; D gene ambiguous. The CDR3 runs 13 residues. CDR1 SGHVT and CDR2 SQSDAQ come from the germline V gene. The ends were cut back, 4 bases at V and 7 bases at J, with 10 bases in the middle. As DNA, the CDR3 is TGTGCCAGCAGCTCCCCCGGGTGTGAAAAACTGTTTTTT. It specifies CASSSPGCEKLFF.

The V gene is TRBV18, the J gene TRBJ2-3, with D hard to call. The CDR3 consists of 14 residues. V was shortened by 3 bases and J by 2 bases, with 9 bases between the two germline ends. Germline V CDR1 and CDR2: KGHSH, LQKENI. The CDR3, as DNA: TGTGCCAGCTCACCCTCAGTAAACACAGATACGCAGTATTTT. Translation gives CASSPSVNTDTQYF.

This clone was detected only once. V is TRBV12-3 or TRBV12-4 and J is TRBJ1-2, with 8 nucleotides matching TRBD1. The V segment lost 3 bases and the J segment 8 bases; nucleotides outside the gene matches: 5. This CDR3 contains 13 residues. The CDR3 nucleotides are TGTGCCAGCAGTTTGAGGACAGGGTTGGGCTACACCTTC. Translation: CASSLRTGLGYTF.

This chain joins TRBV2 and TRBJ2-3; D possibly corresponds to TRBD2 (5 bases). Germline V gene lookup returns CDR1 SNHLY and CDR2 FYNNEI. The CDR3 has 12 residues. V lost 5 bases, J lost 6 bases, and 9 bases lay in between. The CDR3 coding sequence is TGTGCCAGCAGTATTAGCGTGGATACGCAGTATTTT. Protein sequence: CASSISVDTQYF.

The chain couples TRBV5-1 to TRBJ2-1, with a possible D match to TRBD2 (6 bases). Between the trimmed V and J ends, which lost 1 base and 1 base, there was a span of 15 bases. Germline V gives CDR1 SGHRS, CDR2 YFSETQ. CDR3 length: 17 amino acids. This CDR3 reads CASSLYPGGASYNEQFF. CDR3 DNA: TGCGCCAGCAGCTTGTATCCGGGCGGGGCATCCTACAATGAGCAGTTCTTC.

The rearrangement joins TRBV10-3 to TRBJ2-2, with 12 bases lining up with TRBD1. Germline trimming cut 6 bases from V and 7 bases from J; bases unmatched to any gene: 6. Germline V CDR1 and CDR2: ENHRY, SYGVKD. The CDR3 has 15 amino acids. CDR3 in amino acids: CAIRGTGGRGGELFF. For the CDR3, the DNA is TGTGCCATCAGAGGGACAGGGGGCAGGGGCGGGGAGCTGTTTTTT.

This rearrangement joins TRBV6-5 to TRBJ2-3, with TRBD1 identical over 9 bases. With 7 bases clipped from V and 7 bases from J, the junction kept 12 bases outside the gene matches. Germline loops: CDR1 MNHEY, CDR2 SVGAGI. There are 15 residues in the CDR3. The CDR3 sequence: CASTLQGQGTNTQYF. CDR3 sequence (DNA): TGTGCCAGCACGCTTCAGGGACAGGGTACAAATACGCAGTATTTT.

The rearrangement links TRBV7-2 to TRBJ1-3; D possibly corresponds to TRBD1 (5 bases). Trimming stripped 1 base from V and 5 bases from J, with 24 bases between. The CDR3 is made up of 19 amino acids. From germline, CDR1 is SGHTA and CDR2 FQGNSA. The CDR3 region has the DNA TGTGCCAGCAGCTTAGATGCCAGGGTCGTTGCAGGCTTGAGAAACACCATATATTTT. This codes for CASSLDARVVAGLRNTIYF.

The chain links TRBV5-1 to TRBJ2-7, with TRBD1 identical over 11 bases. Germline loops: CDR1 SGHRS, CDR2 YFSETQ. CDR3 length: 14 amino acids. Trimming at V came to 0 bases and at J to 4 bases, leaving 0 bases not matched to a gene. Here the CDR3 DNA reads TGCGCCAGCAGCTTGGGGGACAGGGGGTACGAGCAGTACTTC. Translated: CASSLGDRGYEQYF.

V usage is TRBV27 and J usage is TRBJ2-2; 10 bases line up with TRBD1. There are 16 residues in the CDR3. Germline lookup yields CDR1 MNHEY and CDR2 SMNVEV (reference sequence). Trimming at V came to 5 bases and at J to 6 bases, leaving 9 bases not matched to a gene. The CDR3 here is CASSVMPGQGPGELFF. In nucleotides, the CDR3 is TGTGCCAGCAGTGTGATGCCGGGACAGGGGCCCGGGGAGCTGTTTTTT.

Comment on this clone: Relative to the germline gene, one junction end is altered; a read error may explain this. The chain links TRBV2 to TRBJ1-2; 8 nucleotides match TRBD1. From germline, CDR1 is SNHLY and CDR2 FYNNEI. This CDR3 spans 13 amino acids. CDR3 protein: CASGDRGNYGYTF. Here the CDR3 DNA reads TGTGCCAGCGGTGACAGGGGTAACTATGGCTACACCTTC.

Only one count was recorded for this clone. V is TRBV15 and J is TRBJ2-2, with 13 bases aligning to TRBD2. V shed 5 bases, J shed 8 bases, and the junction held 5 bases outside the gene matches. The germline V gene encodes CDR1 LNHNV and CDR2 YYDKDF (reference sequence). The CDR3 length is 15 residues. CDR3 nucleotide sequence: TGTGCCACCAGCCCGACTAGCGGGGGGCGGGGGGAGCTGTTTTTT. It yields the protein CATSPTSGGRGELFF.

This chain uses TRBV19 with TRBJ1-2; possible D gene TRBD1, 5 bases. CDR1 is LNHDA, CDR2 SQIVND, per germline (reference sequence). Deletions cut 7 bases from V and 7 bases from J, with 25 bases between. The CDR3 covers 16 residues. This CDR3 is CASTSKQGQKFRGYTF. CDR3 nucleotide sequence: TGTGCCAGTACTTCGAAGCAGGGTCAGAAGTTTCGTGGCTACACCTTC.

The chain is built from TRBV7-2 and TRBJ2-1, with D possibly being TRBD2 (7 bases). The CDR3 contains 17 residues. Germline V gene sequence: CDR1 SGHTA, CDR2 FQGNSA. The V gene lost 1 base and the J gene lost 5 bases, with 18 bases spanning the gap. The CDR3 DNA sequence: TGTGCCAGCAGCTTAGAGGGGCGGGGGCCCCTAGACAATGAGCAGTTCTTC. Amino acids: CASSLEGRGPLDNEQFF.

This sequence joins TRBV30 and TRBJ1-2; TRBD1 agrees at 11 bases. The germline V gene encodes CDR1 GTSNPN and CDR2 SVGIG (reference sequence). This CDR3 is 12 amino acids long. With V trimmed by 1 base and J by 11 bases, 3 bases remained unmatched. CDR3 nucleotides: TGTGCCTGGAGTGCTGGACAGGGGGCATACACCTTC. This gives the protein CAWSAGQGAYTF.

This chain connects TRBV5-4 to TRBJ1-2; D is perhaps TRBD1 (5 bases). The germline gives CDR1 SGHNT, CDR2 YYREEE (reference sequence). This CDR3 is built from 14 residues. Trimming removed 0 bases from V and 5 bases from J, with 11 bases in between. The CDR3, as DNA: TGTGCCAGCAGCTTGGAGGGGAATCTTTATGGCTACACCTTC. Its translation is CASSLEGNLYGYTF.

The V gene is TRBV9, the J gene TRBJ1-1; D perhaps matches TRBD1 (6 bases). V was pared by 0 bases and J by 2 bases, with 11 bases between. CDR1 and CDR2 (germline): SGDLS, YYNGEE. The CDR3 extends over 15 amino acids. Here the CDR3 DNA reads TGTGCCAGCAGCGTAGCAGGACAGATCAACACTGAAGCTTTCTTT. It is translated as CASSVAGQINTEAFF.

V and J are TRBV5-5 and TRBJ2-7, with D unclear. The CDR3 covers 12 residues. Germline CDR1 is SGHKS and CDR2 is YYEKEE (reference sequence). V lost 0 bases and J 6 bases, leaving 7 bases between the germline ends. CDR3 DNA sequence: TGTGCCAGCAGCTTGGAGCTTAGCGAGCAGTACTTC. Amino acid sequence: CASSLELSEQYF.

On this clone itself: This same CDR3 is encoded by further DNA sequences in the sample. The chain uses TRBV6-5 and TRBJ2-7; tentatively, D is TRBD1 (5 bases). This CDR3 is built from 13 residues. The germline V gene encodes CDR1 MNHEY and CDR2 SVGAGI. V lost 4 bases and J lost 2, with 9 bases in between. The CDR3 loop is CASSLDRAYEQYF. In DNA form, the CDR3 reads TGTGCCAGCAGTTTAGACAGAGCCTACGAGCAGTACTTC.

The chain links TRBV5-1 to TRBJ2-2; D remains ambiguous. The CDR3 contains 14 residues. Trimming took off 3 bases at V and 6 bases at J, with 12 bases between the two ends. Germline loops: CDR1 SGHRS, CDR2 YFSETQ. CDR3 region: CASSSDPSPGELFF. Written as DNA, the CDR3 is TGCGCCAGCAGCTCTGACCCTAGTCCCGGGGAGCTGTTTTTT.